The entry below gives a single TCR beta chain sequence along with its context. The target antigen is unknown. The record originates from a study of T-cell memory formation after mild COVID-19. Turning to the study itself: TCR clusters were largely donor specific.

Whole-study findings and limits: Mostly located in CM and EM were contracting CD4+ clones, with contracting CD8+ clones located in EMRA. Specificity for SARS-CoV-2 was not confirmed among the second-wave clones peaking on day 37. Clones contracting across day 15 to 85 had a balanced CD4/CD8 profile; later expanding clones leaned CD4+.

The germline V and J ends were trimmed by 7 bases and 2 bases, with 15 bases remaining between them. The CDR3 spans 15 residues. Germline CDR1 and CDR2: MNHNY and SVGAGI (reference sequence). TCRdb re-derived calls from the 5' RACE reads in MiXCR, one entry per CDR3 protein. The table includes about 320,000 distinct CDR3 sequences, around an eighth detected once. The V gene is TRBV6-6, the J gene TRBJ1-5; D gene unclear. Sequenced input: PBMCs or a T cell subset sorted from them (not recorded which). The source is a man aged 18 to 29 who had mild COVID-19 (a few samples of this study predate the infection). Cell type and time point are not known. CDR3 DNA: TGTGCCAGCAACGATTGGGGTACGGGCAATCAGCCCCAGCATTTT. This sequence encodes CASNDWGTGNQPQHF.